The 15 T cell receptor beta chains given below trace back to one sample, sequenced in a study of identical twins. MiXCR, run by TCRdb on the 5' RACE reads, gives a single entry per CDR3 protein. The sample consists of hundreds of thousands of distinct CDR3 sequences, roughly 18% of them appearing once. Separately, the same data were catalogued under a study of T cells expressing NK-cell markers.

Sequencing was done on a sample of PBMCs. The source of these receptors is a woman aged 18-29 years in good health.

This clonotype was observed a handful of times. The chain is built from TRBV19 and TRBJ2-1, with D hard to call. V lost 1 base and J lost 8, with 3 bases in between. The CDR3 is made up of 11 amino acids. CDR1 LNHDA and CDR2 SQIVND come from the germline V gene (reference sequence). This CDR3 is CASSIGDEQFF. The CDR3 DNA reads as TGTGCCAGTAGTATAGGCGATGAGCAGTTCTTC.

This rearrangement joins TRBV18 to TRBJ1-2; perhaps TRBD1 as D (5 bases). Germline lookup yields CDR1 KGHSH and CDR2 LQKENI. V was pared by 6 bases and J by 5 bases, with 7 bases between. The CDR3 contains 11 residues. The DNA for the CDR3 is TGTGCCAGCTCGGACAAGTATGGCTACACCTTC. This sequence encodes CASSDKYGYTF.

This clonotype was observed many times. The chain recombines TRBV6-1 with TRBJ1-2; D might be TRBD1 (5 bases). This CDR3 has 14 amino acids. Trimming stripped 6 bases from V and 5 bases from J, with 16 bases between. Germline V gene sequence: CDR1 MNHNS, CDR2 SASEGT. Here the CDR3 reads CASRRTGLLYGYTF. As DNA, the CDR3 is TGTGCCAGCAGAAGAACAGGACTACTTTATGGCTACACCTTC.

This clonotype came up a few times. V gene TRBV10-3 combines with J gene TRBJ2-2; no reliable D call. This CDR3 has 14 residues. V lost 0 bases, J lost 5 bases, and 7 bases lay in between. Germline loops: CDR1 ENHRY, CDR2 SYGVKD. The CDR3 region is CAISESGYTGELFF. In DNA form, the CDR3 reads TGTGCCATCAGTGAGTCGGGCTATACCGGGGAGCTGTTTTTT.

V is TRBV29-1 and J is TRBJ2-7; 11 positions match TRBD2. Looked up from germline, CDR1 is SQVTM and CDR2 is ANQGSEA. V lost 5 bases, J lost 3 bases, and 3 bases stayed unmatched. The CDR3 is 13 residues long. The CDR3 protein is CSVLGTSGYEQYF. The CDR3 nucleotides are TGCAGCGTTTTAGGGACTAGCGGCTACGAGCAGTACTTC.

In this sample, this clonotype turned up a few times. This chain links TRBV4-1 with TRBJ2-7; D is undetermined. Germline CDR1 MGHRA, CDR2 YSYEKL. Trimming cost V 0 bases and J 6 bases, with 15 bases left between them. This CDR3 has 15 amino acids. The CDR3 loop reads CASSQDLGPLVEQYF. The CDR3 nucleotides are TGCGCCAGCAGCCAAGATTTGGGCCCCTTGGTCGAGCAGTACTTC.

CDR3 amino acids: CASSFNGRRTDTQYF. CDR3 DNA: TGTGCCAGCAGCTTTAACGGGAGGAGGACAGATACGCAGTATTTT. This chain joins TRBV7-2 and TRBJ2-3; TRBD2 aligns across 7 bases. V gave up 3 bases and J gave up 3 bases; unmatched junction bases: 6. Per germline, CDR1 SGHTA and CDR2 FQGNSA. CDR3 length equals 15 residues.

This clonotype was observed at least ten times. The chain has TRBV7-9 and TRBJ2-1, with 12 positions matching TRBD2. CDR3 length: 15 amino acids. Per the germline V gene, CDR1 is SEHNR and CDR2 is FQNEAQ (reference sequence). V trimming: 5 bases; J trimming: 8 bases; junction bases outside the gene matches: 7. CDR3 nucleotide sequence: TGTGCCAGCAGCGCTCGACTAGCGGGAGTCTATGAGCAGTTCTTC. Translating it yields CASSARLAGVYEQFF.

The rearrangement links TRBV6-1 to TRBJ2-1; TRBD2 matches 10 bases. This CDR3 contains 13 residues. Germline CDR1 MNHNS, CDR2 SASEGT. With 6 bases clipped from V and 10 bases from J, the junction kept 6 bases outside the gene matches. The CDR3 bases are TGTGCCAGCAGGCAAGCGGGAGGGCAAGAGCAGTTCTTC. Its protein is CASRQAGGQEQFF.

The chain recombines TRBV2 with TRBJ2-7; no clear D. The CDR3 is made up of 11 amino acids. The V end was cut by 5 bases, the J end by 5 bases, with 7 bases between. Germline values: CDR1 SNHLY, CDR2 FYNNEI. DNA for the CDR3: TGTGCCAGCAGTAAGGTCCACGAGCAGTACTTC. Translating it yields CASSKVHEQYF.

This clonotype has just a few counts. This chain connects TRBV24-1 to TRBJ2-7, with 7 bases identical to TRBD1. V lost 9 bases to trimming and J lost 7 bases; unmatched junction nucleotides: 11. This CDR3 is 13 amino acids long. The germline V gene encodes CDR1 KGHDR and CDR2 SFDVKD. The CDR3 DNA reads TGTGCCACCTGCGTGAAGGGGACAGAAGAGCAGTACTTC. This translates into CATCVKGTEEQYF.

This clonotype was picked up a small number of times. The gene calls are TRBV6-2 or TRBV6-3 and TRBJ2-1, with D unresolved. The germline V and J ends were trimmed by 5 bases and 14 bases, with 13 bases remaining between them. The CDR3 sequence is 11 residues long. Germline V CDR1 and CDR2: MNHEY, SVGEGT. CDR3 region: CASSQQAREFF. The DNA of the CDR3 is TGTGCCAGCAGTCAGCAAGCAAGGGAGTTCTTC.

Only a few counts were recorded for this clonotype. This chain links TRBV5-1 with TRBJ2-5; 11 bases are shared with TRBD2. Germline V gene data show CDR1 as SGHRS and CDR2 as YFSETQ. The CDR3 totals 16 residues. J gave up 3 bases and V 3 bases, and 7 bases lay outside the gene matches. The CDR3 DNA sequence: TGCGCCAGCAGCTCCTACTCGGGACTAGCGGAAGAGACCCAGTACTTC. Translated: CASSSYSGLAEETQYF. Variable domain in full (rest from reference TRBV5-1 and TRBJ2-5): KAGVTQTPRYLIKTRGQQVTLSCSPISGHRSVSWYQQTPGQGLQFLFEYFSETQRNKGNFPGRFSGRQFSNSRSEMNVSTLELGDSALYLCASSSYSGLAEETQYFGPGTRLLVL.

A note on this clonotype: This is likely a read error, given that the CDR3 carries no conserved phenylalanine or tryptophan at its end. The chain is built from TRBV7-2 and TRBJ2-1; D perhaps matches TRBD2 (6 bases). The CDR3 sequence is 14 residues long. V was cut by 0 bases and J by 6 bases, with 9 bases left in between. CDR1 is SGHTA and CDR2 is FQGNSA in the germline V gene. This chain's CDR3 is CASSLARDSNEQFI. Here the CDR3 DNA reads TGTGCCAGCAGCTTAGCCCGGGACTCCAATGAGCAGTTCATC.

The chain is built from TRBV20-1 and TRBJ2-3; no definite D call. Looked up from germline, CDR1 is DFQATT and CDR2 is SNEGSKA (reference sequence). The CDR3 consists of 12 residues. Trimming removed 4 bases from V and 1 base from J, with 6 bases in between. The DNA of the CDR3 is TGCAGTGCTAAGGATGGCACAGATACGCAGTATTTT. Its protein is CSAKDGTDTQYF.